These 30 T cell receptor beta chains were all obtained from the same sample, sequenced in a study of T cell responses to AZD1222 COVID-19 vaccine. Data came from immunoSEQ multiplex PCR; TCRdb stores just in-frame clones and leaves some out. The table records over 110,000 clones, roughly 92% of them present only once. This material consisted of peripheral blood, taken on day 0 of AZD1222 vaccination. The receptors derive from an adult in good health.

J is TRBJ2-5 and V is TRBV2; maybe TRBD1 (6 bases). Germline V lookup: CDR1 SNHLY, CDR2 FYNNEI. V gave up 6 bases and J gave up 7 bases, with 15 bases separating them. This CDR3 region has 13 residues. Here the CDR3 reads CASRGAEMGTQYF. CDR3 DNA sequence: TGTGCCAGCAGGGGGGCAGAAATGGGGACCCAGTACTTC.

The V and J genes are TRBV21-1 and TRBJ2-1; the D call in the table, TRBD2, was not verified against the DNA. TRBV21-1 is tagged as a pseudogene. CDR3 length: 17 residues. DNA of the CDR3: TGTGCCAGCAGCAAAGGGAGCGTAGCGGGGGACACTGATGAGCAGTTCTTC. Its translation: CASSKGSVAGDTDEQFF.

A remark on this clone: At one boundary the junction diverges from the germline segment, which might be a read error. The V call is TRBV6-1, the J call TRBJ1-6; D gene uncertain. Germline V gene lookup returns CDR1 MNHNS and CDR2 SASEGT. The CDR3 covers 12 residues. The CDR3 DNA sequence: TGTGCCAGCAGTGAAGTACCCCCCTCCTCAAGCTTT. It specifies CASSEVPPSSSF.

This chain links TRBV5-1 with TRBJ2-5; 9 nucleotides line up with TRBD2. The CDR3 consists of 16 residues. CDR1 is SGHRS, CDR2 YFSETQ, per germline. After removal of 4 bases from V and 1 base from J, the junction contained 8 bases not matched to a gene. Written as DNA, the CDR3 is TGCGCCAGCAGCATCCCACTAGCGGGTGTCCAAGAGACCCAGTACTTC. Protein: CASSIPLAGVQETQYF.

The gene calls are TRBV19 and TRBJ2-5; 15 bases align to TRBD2. Germline V CDR1 and CDR2: LNHDA, SQIVND (reference sequence). The V gene end was trimmed by 4 bases and the J gene end by 7 bases; junction bases not matched to a gene: 19. This CDR3 spans 20 amino acids. Written as DNA, the CDR3 is TGTGCCAGTAGTACATACCGGACTAGCGGGAGGGCCGATCCCCGGGGGACCCAGTACTTC. Protein product: CASSTYRTSGRADPRGTQYF.

In DNA form, the CDR3 reads TGCGCCAGCCGAGCGGAGGCTAATGAAAAACTGTTTTTT. This translates into CASRAEANEKLFF. The chain is built from TRBV5-1 and TRBJ1-4; the D is unclear. CDR1 is SGHRS and CDR2 is YFSETQ in the germline V gene. This CDR3 is built from 13 residues. V shed 7 bases and J shed 3 bases, with 10 bases lying between them. Combining the CDR3 with reference TRBV5-1 and TRBJ1-4 gives the whole variable domain KAGVTQTPRYLIKTRGQQVTLSCSPISGHRSVSWYQQTPGQGLQFLFEYFSETQRNKGNFPGRFSGRQFSNSRSEMNVSTLELGDSALYLCASRAEANEKLFFGSGTQLSVL.

The genes are TRBV28 and TRBJ1-5; weak D call: TRBD1 (6 bases). The CDR3 runs 13 residues. Trimming cost V 5 bases and J 3 bases, with 8 bases left between them. Germline loops: CDR1 MDHEN, CDR2 SYDVKM. CDR3 DNA sequence: TGTGCCAGCAGTGGACAGCCCAATCAGCCCCAGCATTTT. Its protein is CASSGQPNQPQHF. The variable domain in full, with the rest retrieved from reference TRBV28 and TRBJ1-5, is DVKVTQSSRYLVKRTGEKVFLECVQDMDHENMFWYRQDPGLGLRLIYFSYDVKMKEKGDIPEGYSVSREKKERFSLILESASTNQTSMYLCASSGQPNQPQHFGDGTRLSIL.

This clone was seen just once. The rearrangement links TRBV9 to TRBJ2-7, with 8 bases identical to TRBD2. This CDR3 contains 14 residues. CDR1 is SGDLS, CDR2 YYNGEE, per germline. Trimming removed 0 bases from V and 3 bases from J; junction bases left unmatched: 2. CDR3 in amino acids: CASSVDTSGYEQYF. In DNA form, the CDR3 reads TGTGCCAGCAGCGTAGACACTAGCGGCTACGAGCAGTACTTC.

The CDR3 DNA follows: TGTGCCAGCAGCTCCCCCCTAGCAGAAGCTTTCTTT. This sequence encodes CASSSPLAEAFF. The chain employs TRBV13 and TRBJ1-1; D ambiguous. Germline CDR1 reads PRHDT; CDR2 reads FYEKMQ (reference sequence). V was shortened by 4 bases and J by 8 bases, with 11 bases between the two germline ends. The CDR3 covers 12 residues.

The chain uses TRBV28 and TRBJ1-5, with 7 bases lining up with TRBD1. The CDR3 spans 13 residues. J lost 14 bases, V lost 7 bases, and 14 bases had no gene match. Germline V gene sequence: CDR1 MDHEN, CDR2 SYDVKM. The CDR3 protein is CASTSQNIQGKHF. The CDR3 DNA follows: TGTGCCAGCACCTCACAAAACATACAGGGGAAGCATTTT.

The chain couples TRBV27 to TRBJ2-1; D uncertain. Germline loops: CDR1 MNHEY, CDR2 SMNVEV (reference sequence). The CDR3 loop spans 12 amino acids. Between the trimmed V and J ends, which lost 6 bases and 6 bases, there was a span of 9 bases. The CDR3 nucleotides are TGTGCCAGCAGGACCGCTGCCAATGAGCAGTTCTTC. This encodes CASRTAANEQFF.

J is TRBJ1-6 and V is TRBV5-1; D unclear. From germline, CDR1 is SGHRS and CDR2 YFSETQ. With 1 base removed from V and 5 bases from J, the gap between germline ends came to 7 bases. This CDR3 comprises 14 residues. This CDR3 is CASSLTRDNSPLHF. CDR3 DNA sequence: TGCGCCAGCAGCTTGACGAGGGATAATTCACCCCTCCACTTT.

This chain links TRBV4-1 with TRBJ1-1; D is unclear. CDR1 is MGHRA, CDR2 YSYEKL, per germline. Trimming left V 3 bases short and J 6 bases short, with 14 bases between. This CDR3 has 14 amino acids. The CDR3 sequence: CASSHPVANAEAFF. For the CDR3, the DNA is TGCGCCAGCAGCCACCCCGTGGCTAACGCTGAAGCTTTCTTT.

This clone was recorded only once. The CDR3 protein is CASSPQGQGGYEQYF. Here the CDR3 DNA reads TGTGCCAGCAGCCCGCAGGGTCAGGGTGGATACGAGCAGTACTTC. This chain links TRBV3-1 (or the pseudogene TRBV3-2) with TRBJ2-7; D is perhaps TRBD1 (5 bases). V lost 4 bases and J 4 bases, leaving 17 bases between the germline ends. The CDR3 has 15 amino acids. Germline V lookup: CDR1 LGHDT, CDR2 YNNKEL (reference sequence).

The rearrangement links TRBV14 to TRBJ2-5, with 9 positions matching TRBD2. The germline V gene encodes CDR1 SGHDN and CDR2 FVKESK. This CDR3 is built from 15 residues. After removal of 4 bases from V and 2 bases from J, the junction contained 5 bases not matched to a gene. The CDR3 DNA follows: TGTGCCAGCAGCCCCCGACTAGCGGTACAAGAGACCCAGTACTTC. It yields the protein CASSPRLAVQETQYF.

CDR3 coding DNA: TGTGCCAGCAGTTTATGGACAGGGGGTATTGAGCAGTACTTC. Translating it yields CASSLWTGGIEQYF. The gene calls are TRBV28 and TRBJ2-7; 9 nucleotides match TRBD1. CDR1 and CDR2 from the germline V gene are MDHEN and SYDVKM. V was pared by 0 bases and J by 7 bases, with 4 bases of the junction left unmatched. The CDR3 runs 14 residues.

The rearrangement links TRBV9 to TRBJ1-6, with 8 positions matching TRBD1. J lost 5 bases, V lost 0 bases, and 4 bases had no gene match. Germline assignment: CDR1 SGDLS and CDR2 YYNGEE. The CDR3 sequence is 16 residues long. CDR3 DNA: TGTGCCAGCAGCGTAGTTGGACAGGGAAATAATTCACCCCTCCACTTT. It translates to CASSVVGQGNNSPLHF.

The chain links TRBV6-1 to TRBJ1-1; 9 bases align to TRBD1. The CDR3 is made up of 16 amino acids. With V trimmed by 2 bases and J by 4 bases, 8 bases remained unmatched. CDR1 is MNHNS and CDR2 is SASEGT in the germline V gene. CDR3 in DNA: TGTGCCAGCAGTGAAAGAGGGACAGGGATGGGCACTGAAGCTTTCTTT. Protein product: CASSERGTGMGTEAFF.

The gene calls are TRBV29-1 and TRBJ2-7, with D tentatively TRBD1 or TRBD2 (5 bases each). Germline V gene data show CDR1 as SQVTM and CDR2 as ANQGSEA. Trimming cost V 6 bases and J 6 bases, with 15 bases left between them. This CDR3 is built from 12 residues. CDR3 amino acids: CSVGEGIREQYF. The CDR3 DNA is TGCAGCGTGGGGGAAGGGATTCGCGAGCAGTACTTC.

The chain carries TRBV5-1 and TRBJ2-7; 7 positions match TRBD2. Germline lookup yields CDR1 SGHRS and CDR2 YFSETQ. J was trimmed by 0 bases and V by 4 bases; bases with no gene match: 7. CDR3 length: 15 amino acids. CDR3 region: CASSLQAGPSYEQYF. CDR3 coding DNA: TGCGCCAGCAGCCTACAAGCGGGACCCTCCTACGAGCAGTACTTC.

The gene calls are TRBV5-1 and TRBJ1-1; D is uncertain. CDR1 is SGHRS and CDR2 is YFSETQ in the germline V gene. There are 17 residues in the CDR3. Deletions cut 0 bases from V and 2 bases from J, with 17 bases between. The CDR3 region has the DNA TGCGCCAGCAGCTTGGGAGGACGGGTACGGCTAAACACTGAAGCTTTCTTT. Its translation: CASSLGGRVRLNTEAFF.

The V and J genes are TRBV10-3 and TRBJ2-7; 8 bases map to TRBD1. Germline V lookup: CDR1 ENHRY, CDR2 SYGVKD. The length of the CDR3 is 12 residues. Losses at the gene ends were 5 bases for V and 5 bases for J; bases not matched to a gene: 2. CDR3 protein: CAISRTGHEQYF. The CDR3 region has the DNA TGTGCCATCAGTCGGACAGGGCACGAGCAGTACTTC.

The CDR3 here is CASSYSGTSGVGFF. The CDR3 DNA follows: TGTGCCAGCAGTTATTCGGGGACTAGCGGAGTCGGGTTCTTC. The chain carries TRBV6-5 and TRBJ2-1, with 11 bases identical to TRBD2. The V and J ends lost 3 bases and 15 bases, in that order; junction bases with no gene match: 10. CDR1 and CDR2 from the germline V gene are MNHEY and SVGAGI. This CDR3 contains 14 residues.

The CDR3 region is CASSLGWEWQRPSYEQYF. The CDR3, as DNA: TGTGCCAGCAGCTTGGGGTGGGAGTGGCAGAGGCCATCCTACGAGCAGTACTTC. This chain links TRBV5-4 with TRBJ2-7; weak D call: TRBD2 (5 bases). Germline CDR1 and CDR2: SGHNT and YYREEE (reference sequence). This CDR3 is 18 amino acids long. The ends were cut back, 0 bases at V and 1 base at J, with 20 bases in the middle.

The rearrangement links TRBV4-1 to TRBJ2-7, with a weak D call TRBD1 (6 bases). The V and J ends lost 4 bases and 7 bases respectively, with 23 bases between them. Per the germline V gene, CDR1 is MGHRA and CDR2 is YSYEKL. The CDR3 is 16 amino acids. The CDR3 DNA is TGCGCCAGCAGCCTTCATTGGGCCAGGGGTCCGGGGGAGCAGTACTTC. Translating gives CASSLHWARGPGEQYF.

The CDR3 is CASSFLHNSPLHF. CDR3 nucleotides: TGTGCCAGCAGTTTCCTCCATAATTCACCCCTCCACTTT. The rearrangement joins TRBV27 to TRBJ1-6; D not resolved. This CDR3 spans 13 amino acids. V lost 3 bases and J 5 bases, leaving 5 bases between the germline ends. Germline assignment: CDR1 MNHEY and CDR2 SMNVEV (reference sequence).

The V gene is TRBV28, the J gene TRBJ2-5; unclear D gene. The CDR3 is 14 residues long. Trimming cost V 1 base and J 10 bases, with 16 bases left between them. CDR1 is MDHEN and CDR2 is SYDVKM in the germline V gene. The CDR3 coding sequence is TGTGCCAGCAGTTTATTGGGCCCTCCCCGGGTCCAGTACTTC. It encodes CASSLLGPPRVQYF.

The CDR3 sequence is CASSVQQGQGTDTQYF. In DNA form, the CDR3 reads TGTGCCAGCAGCGTGCAGCAGGGACAGGGCACAGATACGCAGTATTTT. J is TRBJ2-3 and V is TRBV9; TRBD1 matches 8 bases. This CDR3 is built from 16 residues. The V and J ends lost 2 bases and 1 base, in that order; junction bases with no gene match: 6. Germline CDR1 reads SGDLS; CDR2 reads YYNGEE.

This clone has only one observation. This chain connects TRBV29-1 to TRBJ1-2; D is perhaps TRBD1 (5 bases). CDR1 and CDR2 (germline): SQVTM, ANQGSEA. The CDR3 runs to 12 residues. Trimming removed 4 bases from V and 4 bases from J, with 10 bases in between. The CDR3 spells CSVGGDPYGYTF. The CDR3 DNA follows: TGCAGCGTTGGGGGGGACCCCTATGGCTACACCTTC. The full variable domain, in which reference TRBV29-1 and TRBJ1-2 provide the parts outside the CDR3, is SAVISQKPSRDICQRGTSLTIQCQVDSQVTMMFWYRQQPGQSLTLIATANQGSEATYESGFVIDKFPISRPNLTFSTLTVSNMSPEDSSIYLCSVGGDPYGYTFGSGTRLTVV.

V gene TRBV20-1 combines with J gene TRBJ1-1; D is undetermined. The germline V gene has CDR1 DFQATT and CDR2 SNEGSKA (reference sequence). This CDR3 spans 11 amino acids. The V end was cut by 4 bases, the J end by 4 bases, with 7 bases between. The CDR3 sequence: CSATGGTEAFF. Written as DNA, the CDR3 is TGCAGTGCTACGGGAGGCACTGAAGCTTTCTTT.